Each of the 28 T cell receptor beta chains below was sequenced from the same sample in a study of shared clonotypes between healthy human individuals. Positive CCR7 selection of CD45RO-negative cells yielded the naive CD8 cells, and terminally differentiated effector memory CD45RA+ cells were excluded. Sequencing was performed with immunoSEQ multiplex PCR; in TCRdb, only in-frame clones are kept and a portion is missing. The table shows about 550,000 clones, with 95% to 96% occurring only once. Sequencing was done on a sample of naive CD8+ T cells sorted from blood. Receptors were obtained from a woman between 25 and 40 years old in good health.

This clone was seen just once. The V gene is TRBV28, the J gene TRBJ1-2, with a weak D call TRBD1 (6 bases). The V and J ends lost 7 bases and 8 bases respectively, with 17 bases between them. Germline CDR1 and CDR2: MDHEN and SYDVKM. This CDR3 has 13 amino acids. CDR3 amino acids: CASKWGAAWGYTF. Written as DNA, the CDR3 is TGTGCCAGCAAGTGGGGGGCGGCTTGGGGCTACACCTTC.

In this sample, this clone turned up once. The rearrangement uses TRBV2 and TRBJ2-7; D not certain. V dropped 4 bases and J dropped 2 bases, with 3 bases sitting between them. Germline V gene data show CDR1 as SNHLY and CDR2 as FYNNEI. The CDR3 runs to 11 residues. This chain's CDR3 is CASSAPYEQYF. CDR3 bases: TGTGCCAGCAGTGCCCCCTACGAGCAGTACTTC.

The rearrangement uses TRBV5-4 and TRBJ2-1, with 7 bases fitting TRBD2. With 0 bases clipped from V and 5 bases from J, the junction kept 5 bases outside the gene matches. Germline V gene data show CDR1 as SGHNT and CDR2 as YYREEE (reference sequence). The CDR3 is 15 residues long. The chain's CDR3 is CASSLAAGTNNEQFF. In DNA form, the CDR3 reads TGTGCCAGCAGCTTGGCTGCCGGGACTAACAATGAGCAGTTCTTC.

Only one count was recorded for this clone. The junction departs from germline at one end; a sequencing error may be responsible. The chain combines TRBV5-8 with TRBJ1-2; D remains unclear. The CDR3 loop spans 8 amino acids. Germline CDR1 SGHTS, CDR2 YDEGEE. For the CDR3, the DNA is TGTGCCAGCAGCTTGGGTCACTTC. Its translation is CASSLGHF.

The CDR3 protein is CASSQDGRAYEQYF. The CDR3 coding sequence is TGTGCCAGCAGCCAGGACGGGAGGGCCTACGAGCAGTACTTC. This sequence joins TRBV5-8 and TRBJ2-7; 8 bases match TRBD2. After removal of 4 bases from V and 2 bases from J, the junction contained 5 bases not matched to a gene. CDR3 length equals 14 residues. CDR1 SGHTS and CDR2 YDEGEE come from the germline V gene.

The CDR3 is CASSRDNTYNEQFF. The CDR3 region has the DNA TGTGCCAGCAGTCGGGACAACACCTACAATGAGCAGTTCTTC. V usage is TRBV5-4 and J usage is TRBJ2-1, with D tentatively TRBD1 (6 bases). V was trimmed by 5 bases and J by 2 bases, leaving 11 bases between them. The CDR3 runs to 14 residues. Germline CDR1 SGHNT, CDR2 YYREEE (reference sequence).

The rearrangement joins TRBV13 to TRBJ2-1, with TRBD2 matching 10 bases. Germline V gene data show CDR1 as PRHDT and CDR2 as FYEKMQ (reference sequence). Unmatched junction bases numbered 6, after V lost 5 bases and J lost 5 bases. The CDR3 is 15 amino acids. The CDR3 protein is CASSTLAGKNNEQFF. CDR3 nucleotides: TGTGCCAGCAGCACACTAGCGGGGAAAAACAATGAGCAGTTCTTC.

The chain is built from TRBV14 and TRBJ2-3, with 8 bases aligning to TRBD2. Germline loops: CDR1 SGHDN, CDR2 FVKESK. After removal of 6 bases from V and 3 bases from J, the junction contained 2 bases not matched to a gene. This CDR3 contains 13 residues. The CDR3 sequence: CASRASGTDTQYF. CDR3 nucleotides: TGTGCCAGCAGGGCTAGCGGGACAGATACGCAGTATTTT.

With regard to this clone: Other DNA variants within this sample encode the same CDR3. The rearrangement uses TRBV30 and TRBJ1-5; D perhaps matches TRBD1 (5 bases). Trimming pared 0 bases from V and 5 bases from J, leaving 11 bases between. CDR1 is GTSNPN, CDR2 SVGIG, per germline (reference sequence). The CDR3 covers 14 residues. The CDR3 here is CAWSVGQGHQPQHF. CDR3 bases: TGTGCCTGGAGTGTAGGGCAGGGTCATCAGCCCCAGCATTTT.

This chain uses TRBV2 with TRBJ2-2, with a possible D match to TRBD1 (5 bases). CDR3 size: 16 residues. The germline V gene has CDR1 SNHLY and CDR2 FYNNEI. V was cut by 2 bases and J by 4 bases, with 14 bases left in between. The CDR3 DNA sequence: TGTGCCAGCAGTGAAATTAAGGGGCCGGGCACCGGGGAGCTGTTTTTT. Amino acids: CASSEIKGPGTGELFF. The whole variable domain, filled in from reference TRBV2 and TRBJ2-2, reads EPEVTQTPSHQVTQMGQEVILRCVPISNHLYFYWYRQILGQKVEFLVSFYNNEISEKSEIFDDQFSVERPDGSNFTLKIRSTKLEDSAMYFCASSEIKGPGTGELFFGEGSRLTVL.

The chain recombines TRBV5-4 with TRBJ2-7; either TRBD1 or TRBD2 may supply D (5 bases each). This CDR3 has 14 residues. Germline V gene lookup returns CDR1 SGHNT and CDR2 YYREEE (reference sequence). V lost 2 bases, J lost 6 bases, and 15 bases lay in between. CDR3 region: CASSFQGNEGEQYF. The DNA for the CDR3 is TGTGCCAGCAGCTTCCAGGGAAATGAGGGCGAGCAGTACTTC.

Only a few counts were recorded for this clone. At the DNA level, this CDR3 is encoded by other sequences in the same sample as well. The chain joins TRBV27 to TRBJ1-5, with D uncertain. V dropped 3 bases and J dropped 0 bases, with 6 bases sitting between them. The V gene's germline CDR1 is MNHEY and CDR2 SMNVEV (reference sequence). The CDR3 sequence is 14 residues long. DNA for the CDR3: TGTGCCAGCAGTTTGAGGGATAGCAATCAGCCCCAGCATTTT. This encodes CASSLRDSNQPQHF.

This clone was seen once. V usage is TRBV5-4 and J usage is TRBJ2-1, with unresolved D. The CDR3 runs 13 residues. From germline, CDR1 is SGHNT and CDR2 YYREEE (reference sequence). V was clipped by 0 bases and J by 10 bases, with 11 bases between them. CDR3 DNA sequence: TGTGCCAGCAGCTTGGTCACCGAGGAAGAGCAGTTCTTC. Its protein is CASSLVTEEEQFF.

The genes are TRBV28 and TRBJ2-2; possibly TRBD1 or TRBD2 for D (5 bases each). Germline assignment: CDR1 MDHEN and CDR2 SYDVKM. V lost 3 bases, J lost 6 bases, and 8 bases lay in between. This CDR3 is 13 amino acids long. The CDR3 region is CASSFRGAGELFF. Written as DNA, the CDR3 is TGTGCCAGCAGTTTTCGGGGCGCCGGGGAGCTGTTTTTT.

The chain couples TRBV5-1 to TRBJ2-1; 12 bases fit TRBD2. Trimming cost V 3 bases and J 7 bases; bases outside gene matches: 5. The CDR3 runs 15 residues. Germline V gene lookup returns CDR1 SGHRS and CDR2 YFSETQ. The DNA of the CDR3 is TGCGCCAGCAGCTCCCGACTAGCGGGGGAGAATGAGCAGTTCTTC. Translation gives CASSSRLAGENEQFF.

On this clone: Its ends do not fully match the called genes, so a read error is possible. The CDR3 coding sequence is TGTGCCAGCAATTTAGCGTTCACAGATACGCAGTATTTT. As protein: CASNLAFTDTQYF. The genes are TRBV28 and TRBJ2-3, with a possible D match to TRBD2 (5 bases). CDR1 and CDR2 (germline): MDHEN, SYDVKM. The CDR3 spans 13 residues.

V usage is TRBV19 and J usage is TRBJ1-3; D unresolved. The V end lost 9 bases, the J end lost 4 bases, and 13 bases lay between the germline ends. CDR3 length: 13 residues. Germline assignment: CDR1 LNHDA and CDR2 SQIVND (reference sequence). In DNA, the CDR3 is TGTGCCAGCTGCCCGGGCCCCGGAAACACCATATATTTT. This gives the protein CASCPGPGNTIYF.

As for this clone: The identical CDR3 is also encoded by other nucleotide sequences in the sample. This chain's CDR3 is CASSQARSYGYTF. The CDR3 coding sequence is TGTGCCAGCAGCCAAGCCAGGAGCTATGGCTACACCTTC. The chain joins TRBV14 to TRBJ1-2, with no clear D. From germline, CDR1 is SGHDN and CDR2 FVKESK. Trimming pared 1 base from V and 4 bases from J, leaving 7 bases between. The CDR3 covers 13 residues. Combining the CDR3 with reference TRBV14 and TRBJ1-2 gives the whole variable domain EAGVTQFPSHSVIEKGQTVTLRCDPISGHDNLYWYRRVMGKEIKFLLHFVKESKQDESGMPNNRFLAERTGGTYSTLKVQPAELEDSGVYFCASSQARSYGYTFGSGTRLTVV.

The chain uses TRBV28 and TRBJ2-7; the match to TRBD2 covers 7 bases. The germline gives CDR1 MDHEN, CDR2 SYDVKM. V was pared by 6 bases and J by 2 bases, with 7 bases of the junction left unmatched. There are 14 residues in the CDR3. CDR3 bases: TGTGCCAGCAGCGACACCGGACTAGCCTACGAGCAGTACTTC. Translation: CASSDTGLAYEQYF.

V is TRBV21-1 and J is TRBJ2-7; the D call in the table, TRBD1, was not verified against the DNA. TRBV21-1 is flagged as a pseudogene. This CDR3 has 15 amino acids. CDR3 coding DNA: TGTGCCAGCAGGGCCCCCGGACAGACTACCTACGAGCAGTACTTC. Its protein is CASRAPGQTTYEQYF.

The rearrangement uses TRBV9 and TRBJ2-1, with D perhaps matching TRBD2 (5 bases). V gave up 1 base and J gave up 4 bases, with 15 bases separating them. Germline CDR1 SGDLS, CDR2 YYNGEE. This CDR3 region has 16 residues. CDR3 sequence (DNA): TGTGCCAGCAGCGTACTGGCGGGCCTAGCTTACAATGAGCAGTTCTTC. Protein sequence: CASSVLAGLAYNEQFF.

The chain couples TRBV28 to TRBJ2-1; perhaps D is TRBD1 or TRBD2 (5 bases each). V was trimmed by 4 bases and J by 2 bases, leaving 12 bases between them. CDR1 and CDR2 (germline): MDHEN, SYDVKM. There are 15 residues in the CDR3. Here the CDR3 DNA reads TGTGCCAGCAGTTCCGGGACCCGCCCCTACAATGAGCAGTTCTTC. It yields the protein CASSSGTRPYNEQFF.

This chain connects TRBV5-1 to TRBJ2-6; D uncertain. Looked up from germline, CDR1 is SGHRS and CDR2 is YFSETQ. V shed 0 bases and J shed 4 bases, with 11 bases lying between them. The CDR3 spans 16 residues. CDR3 sequence reads: CASSLGLRTGANVLTF. The CDR3 bases are TGCGCCAGCAGCTTGGGTCTCAGAACCGGGGCCAACGTCCTGACTTTC. The full variable domain, its missing parts supplied by reference TRBV5-1 and TRBJ2-6, is KAGVTQTPRYLIKTRGQQVTLSCSPISGHRSVSWYQQTPGQGLQFLFEYFSETQRNKGNFPGRFSGRQFSNSRSEMNVSTLELGDSALYLCASSLGLRTGANVLTFGAGSRLTVL.

J is TRBJ2-2 and V is TRBV2; no clear D gene. The V and J ends lost 8 bases and 4 bases respectively, with 17 bases between them. The CDR3 runs to 15 residues. Per the germline V gene, CDR1 is SNHLY and CDR2 is FYNNEI. This CDR3 is CASRRVEFRTGELFF. In DNA, the CDR3 is TGTGCCAGCCGGCGCGTAGAATTCCGCACCGGGGAGCTGTTTTTT.

The chain uses TRBV28 and TRBJ1-1; 9 bases are a match to TRBD1. The CDR3 spans 18 residues. Germline loops: CDR1 MDHEN, CDR2 SYDVKM. V was pared by 8 bases and J by 10 bases, with 26 bases of the junction left unmatched. The CDR3 DNA reads TGTGCCAGCCCAAGACAGGGGGTTCCCTCTGAGTTGTCTGGTGCAGCTTTCTTT. This encodes CASPRQGVPSELSGAAFF.

The chain joins TRBV28 to TRBJ1-6; tentatively, D is TRBD1 (5 bases). Germline lookup yields CDR1 MDHEN and CDR2 SYDVKM. The CDR3 totals 15 residues. Trimming shortened V by 2 bases and J by 7 bases, and 12 bases separated the two germline ends. The CDR3: CASSLDSRINSPLHF. In DNA, the CDR3 is TGTGCCAGCAGTTTAGACAGTAGGATAAATTCACCCCTCCACTTT. Supplemented by reference TRBV28 and TRBJ1-6, the full variable domain reads DVKVTQSSRYLVKRTGEKVFLECVQDMDHENMFWYRQDPGLGLRLIYFSYDVKMKEKGDIPEGYSVSREKKERFSLILESASTNQTSMYLCASSLDSRINSPLHFGNGTRLTVT.

This chain joins TRBV11-2 and TRBJ2-7, with TRBD1 identical over 7 bases. The CDR3 sequence is 13 residues long. CDR1 is SGHAT, CDR2 FQNNGV, per germline. V lost 8 bases and J lost 3; bases outside the gene matches: 7. This chain's CDR3 is CASGVAGGYEQYF. In nucleotides, the CDR3 is TGTGCCAGCGGGGTGGCAGGGGGCTACGAGCAGTACTTC.

The chain recombines TRBV6-5 with TRBJ1-4; D unclear. Per germline, CDR1 MNHEY and CDR2 SVGAGI. The V end lost 0 bases, the J end lost 8 bases, and 16 bases lay between the germline ends. The CDR3 sequence is 16 residues long. This chain's CDR3 is CASSYSPTLVGEKLFF. The CDR3 nucleotides are TGTGCCAGCAGTTACTCCCCGACCCTCGTGGGGGAAAAACTGTTTTTT.